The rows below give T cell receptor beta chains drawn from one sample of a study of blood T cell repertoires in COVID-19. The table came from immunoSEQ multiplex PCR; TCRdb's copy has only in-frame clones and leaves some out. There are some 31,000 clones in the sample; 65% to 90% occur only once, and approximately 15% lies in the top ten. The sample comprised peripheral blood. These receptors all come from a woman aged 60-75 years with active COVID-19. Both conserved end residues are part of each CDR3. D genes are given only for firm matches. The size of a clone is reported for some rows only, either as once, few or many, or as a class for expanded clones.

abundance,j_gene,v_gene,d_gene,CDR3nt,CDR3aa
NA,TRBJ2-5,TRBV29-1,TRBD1,TGCAGCGCCGGGGACAGTAAAGAGACCCAGTACTTC,CSAGDSKETQYF
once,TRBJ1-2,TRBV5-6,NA,TGTGCCAGCAGCTTGGCCCCCCAGGTTAGCTATGGCTACACCTTC,CASSLAPQVSYGYTF
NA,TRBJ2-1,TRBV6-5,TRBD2,TGTGCCAGCAGTTACTCGAGGACTAGCAATGAGCAGTTCTTC,CASSYSRTSNEQFF
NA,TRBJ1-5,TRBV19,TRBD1,TGTGCCAGTAGTATTAGGACAGGGTATCGTGGCAATCAGCCCCAGCATTTT,CASSIRTGYRGNQPQHF
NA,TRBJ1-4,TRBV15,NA,TGTGCCACCAGCATAGATATCCCGGCATCAGCAGGGACGGAGGGGGAAAAACTGTTTTTT,CATSIDIPASAGTEGEKLFF
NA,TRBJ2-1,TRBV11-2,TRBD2,TGTGCCAGCAGTCCCACGACTAGCGGGAGAAGGAATGAGCAGTTCTTC,CASSPTTSGRRNEQFF
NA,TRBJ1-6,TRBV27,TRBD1,TGTGCCAGCAGTCCTCTACAGGGGGCAAGTTCACCCCTCCACTTT,CASSPLQGASSPLHF
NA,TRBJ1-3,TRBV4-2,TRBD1,TGTGCCAGCAGCCAGCGGGACAGCAGAAACACCATATATTTT,CASSQRDSRNTIYF
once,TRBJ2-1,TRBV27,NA,TGTGCCAGCAGTCTCGTCGCGTCCTACAATGAGCAGTTCTTC,CASSLVASYNEQFF
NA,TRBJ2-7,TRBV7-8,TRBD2,TGTGCCAGCAGCTTAGGAAGAGGTTCCGGGACTAGCGGGAGGGCGGGTGAGCAGTACTTC,CASSLGRGSGTSGRAGEQYF
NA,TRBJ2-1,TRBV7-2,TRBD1,TGTGCCAGCAGCTCAAACAGGGGGTTTGGTTTAAATGAGCAGTTCTTC,CASSSNRGFGLNEQFF
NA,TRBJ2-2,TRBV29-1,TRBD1,TGCAGCGGGGGACAGGCTAATTCCCCCGGGGAGCTGTTTTTT,CSGGQANSPGELFF
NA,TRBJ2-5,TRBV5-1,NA,TGCGCCAGCAGCTTGTCTGCTAGCGAAGAGACCCAGTACTTC,CASSLSASEETQYF
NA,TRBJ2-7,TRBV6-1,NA,TGTGCCAGCAGTGAATGGGGGGACTCTTCCTACGAGCAGTACTTC,CASSEWGDSSYEQYF
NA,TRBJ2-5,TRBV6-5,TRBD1,TGTGCCAGCAGTTCCGGGACAGGGAGAGTAGAGACCCAGTACTTC,CASSSGTGRVETQYF
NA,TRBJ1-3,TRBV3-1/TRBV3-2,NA,TGTGCCAGCAGCCAAACCTACAGCTACTCTGGAAACACCATATATTTT,CASSQTYSYSGNTIYF
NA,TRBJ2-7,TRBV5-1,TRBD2,TGCGCCAGCAGCTTGCTTAGCGGGAGTTACGAGCAGTACTTC,CASSLLSGSYEQYF
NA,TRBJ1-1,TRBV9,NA,TGTGCCAGCAGCAAAGGACCGGGGTTGAACACTGAAGCTTTCTTT,CASSKGPGLNTEAFF
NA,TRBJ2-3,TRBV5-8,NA,TGTGCCAGCAGCTACCGGGACTCTTTCCCAGATACGCAGTATTTT,CASSYRDSFPDTQYF
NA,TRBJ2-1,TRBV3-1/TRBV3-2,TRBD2,TGTGCCAGCAGCCAAGCCACGGGAGGGCCTAGAGAGCAGTTCTTC,CASSQATGGPREQFF
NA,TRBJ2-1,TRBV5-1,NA,TGCGCCAGCAGCTTGGTGTTAGCGCTACACAATGAGCAGTTCTTC,CASSLVLALHNEQFF
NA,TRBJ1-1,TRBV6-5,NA,TGTGCCAGCAGTCCGACAGGGAACACTGAAGCTTTCTTT,CASSPTGNTEAFF
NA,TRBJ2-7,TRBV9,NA,TGTGCCAGCTCCAGGATGCAGTCGGCCTACGAGCAGTACTTC,CASSRMQSAYEQYF
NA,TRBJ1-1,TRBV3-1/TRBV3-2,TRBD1,TGTGCCAGCAGTGACAGGGGGCGGATATCGAACACTGAAGCTTTCTTT,CASSDRGRISNTEAFF
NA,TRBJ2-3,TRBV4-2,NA,TGTGCCAGCAGCCCCGCTGGCTCACATACGCAGTATTTT,CASSPAGSHTQYF
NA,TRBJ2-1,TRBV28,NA,TGTGCCAGCTGTCGGGAACATGAGCAGTTCTTC,CASCREHEQFF
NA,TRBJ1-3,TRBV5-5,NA,TGTGCCAGCAGCTTGCCGGGATTTGGAAACACCATATATTTT,CASSLPGFGNTIYF
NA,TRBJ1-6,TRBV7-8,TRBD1,TGTGCCAGCAGCCTACAGGGGGCAGTTAATTCACCCCTCCACTTT,CASSLQGAVNSPLHF
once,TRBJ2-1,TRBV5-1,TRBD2,TGCGCCAGCAGCTTGGCCGAGGGACTAGCGGCCGATGAGCAGTTCTTC,CASSLAEGLAADEQFF
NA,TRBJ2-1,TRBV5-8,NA,TGTGCCAGCAGCTTGGTAACCGGGTACAATGAGCAGTTCTTC,CASSLVTGYNEQFF
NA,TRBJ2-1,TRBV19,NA,TGTGCCAGTAGACAGAGCGGAAACTCCTACAATGAGCAGTTCTTC,CASRQSGNSYNEQFF
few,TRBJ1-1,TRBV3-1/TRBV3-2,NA,TGTGCCAGCAGCCCCCACCTCGGGGGGGGCGAAGCTTTCTTT,CASSPHLGGGEAFF
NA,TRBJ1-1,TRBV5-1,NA,TGCGCCAGCAGCTTGTCGGGGTTTTCGATGAACACTGAAGCTTTCTTT,CASSLSGFSMNTEAFF
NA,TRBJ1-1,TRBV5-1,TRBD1,TGCGCCAGCAGCTTACAGACAGGGGGCGCGGGCACTGAAGCTTTCTTT,CASSLQTGGAGTEAFF
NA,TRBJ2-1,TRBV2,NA,TGTGCCAGCTCGCTGACTACCTACAATGAGCAGTTCTTC,CASSLTTYNEQFF
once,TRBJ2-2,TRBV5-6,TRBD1,TGTGCCAGCAGCATGGACAGGGGATACACCGGGGAGCTGTTTTTT,CASSMDRGYTGELFF
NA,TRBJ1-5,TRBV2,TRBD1,TGTGCCAGCAGAGGACAGGGCAATCAGCCCCAGCATTTT,CASRGQGNQPQHF
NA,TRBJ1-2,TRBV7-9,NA,TGTGCCAGCAGCGAGGACTATGGCTACACCTTC,CASSEDYGYTF
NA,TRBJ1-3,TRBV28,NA,TGTGCCAGCAGAGAATCGGGTCGCTCTGGAAACACCATATATTTT,CASRESGRSGNTIYF
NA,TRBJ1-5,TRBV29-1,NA,TGCAGCGTTGCTACAGGGACGGGGAATCAGCCCCAGCATTTT,CSVATGTGNQPQHF
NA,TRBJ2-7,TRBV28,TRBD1,TGTGCCAGCAGTTTATGGTACAGGGGTGTGGACGAGCAGTACTTC,CASSLWYRGVDEQYF
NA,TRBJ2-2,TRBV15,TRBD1,TGTGCCACCAGCAGGGACAGGGGGGCCGGGGAGCTGTTTTTT,CATSRDRGAGELFF
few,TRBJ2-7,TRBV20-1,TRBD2,TGCAGTGCTAGTTCGCCTAGCGGGGGGGTAAGCTCCTACGAGCAGTACTTC,CSASSPSGGVSSYEQYF
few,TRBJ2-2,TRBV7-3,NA,TGTGCCAGCAGCTTAACACGTAGGAACACCGGGGAGCTGTTTTTT,CASSLTRRNTGELFF
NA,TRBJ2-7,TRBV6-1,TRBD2,TGTGCCAGCAGTGAACCCGGACTAGCGGGAGTGTCCTGGGGTTACGAGCAGTACTTC,CASSEPGLAGVSWGYEQYF
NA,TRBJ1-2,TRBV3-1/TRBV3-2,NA,TGTGCCAGCAGCCATAGACAGTGGGGATCCAACTATGGCTACACCTTC,CASSHRQWGSNYGYTF
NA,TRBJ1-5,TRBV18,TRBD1,TGTGCCAGCTCACCACGGCAAGGGGGCGGACCGGGTCAGCCCCAGCATTTT,CASSPRQGGGPGQPQHF
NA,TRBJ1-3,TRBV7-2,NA,TGTGCCAGCAGCTTAGGAACGGGTTTTTCAGGAAACACCATATATTTT,CASSLGTGFSGNTIYF
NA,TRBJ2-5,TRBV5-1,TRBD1,TGCGCCAGCAGCTGGGGACAGGGGAAGGGGGAGACCCAGTACTTC,CASSWGQGKGETQYF
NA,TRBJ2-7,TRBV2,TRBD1,TGTGCCAGCAGGGGGACAGGGAAAAAGGTCTACGAGCAGTACTTC,CASRGTGKKVYEQYF
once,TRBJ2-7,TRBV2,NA,TGTGCCAGCAGTGAACGTTCAGGGGACCCCTACGAGCAGTACTTC,CASSERSGDPYEQYF
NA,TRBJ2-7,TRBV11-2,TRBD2,TGTGCCAGCAGCTCGACTAGCGCTTCTACCGAGCAGTACTTC,CASSSTSASTEQYF
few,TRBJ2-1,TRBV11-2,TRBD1,TGTGCCAGCAGCTTAGAGGCAGGGGGCTGGAGCTCCTACAATGAGCAGTTCTTC,CASSLEAGGWSSYNEQFF